Sequencing of this T cell receptor beta chain was carried out in a study of OX40 agonist ivuxolimab in advanced cancers. In the study overall: Aged about 23 to 90 with a mean of approximately 60 years, they were about 80% male. Two patients with cutaneous melanoma and one with hepatocellular carcinoma, three in total, showed partial responses.

The protocol was immunoSEQ multiplex PCR, while the TCRdb copy is restricted to in-frame clones and leaves out a portion. The sample records 60,000 to 75,000 clones, about 91% being singletons. In germline, CDR1 is MNHNS, CDR2 SASEGT. Trimming took off 6 bases at V and 2 bases at J, with 16 bases between the two ends. The CDR3 is made up of 15 amino acids. Enrollment shut out patients with autoimmune disease history or systemic immunosuppression. The chain uses TRBV6-1 and TRBJ1-2; weak D call: TRBD1 (6 bases). This sample comprised CD4+ or CD8+ T cells sorted from blood, obtained in a trial of the OX40 agonist ivuxolimab. This receptor was identified in an adult with an advanced solid tumor such as melanoma, head and neck, liver or kidney cancer. The CDR3 region has the DNA TGTGCCAGCAGGCAACAGGGAGGGTCGAACTATGGCTACACCTTC. This encodes CASRQQGGSNYGYTF.